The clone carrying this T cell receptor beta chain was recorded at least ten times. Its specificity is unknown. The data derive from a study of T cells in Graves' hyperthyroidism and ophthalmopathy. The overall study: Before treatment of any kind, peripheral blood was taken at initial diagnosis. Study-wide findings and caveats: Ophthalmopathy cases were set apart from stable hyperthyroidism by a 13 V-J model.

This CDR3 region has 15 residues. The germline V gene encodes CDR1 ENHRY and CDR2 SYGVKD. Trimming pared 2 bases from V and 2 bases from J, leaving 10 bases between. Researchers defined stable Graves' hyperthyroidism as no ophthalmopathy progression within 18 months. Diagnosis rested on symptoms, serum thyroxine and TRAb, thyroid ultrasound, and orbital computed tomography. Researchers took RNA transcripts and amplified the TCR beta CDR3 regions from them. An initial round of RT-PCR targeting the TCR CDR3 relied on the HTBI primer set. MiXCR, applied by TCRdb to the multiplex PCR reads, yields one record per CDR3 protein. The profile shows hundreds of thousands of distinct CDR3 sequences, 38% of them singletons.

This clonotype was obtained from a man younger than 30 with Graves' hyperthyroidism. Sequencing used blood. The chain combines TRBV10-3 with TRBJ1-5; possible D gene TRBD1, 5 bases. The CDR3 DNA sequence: TGTGCCATCAGTGAGGGCCAGGGCGGCAATCAGCCCCAGCATTTT. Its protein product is CAISEGQGGNQPQHF.